This passage covers 8 T cell receptor beta chains from one sample sequenced in a study of T cells in localized non-small cell lung cancer. Data came from immunoSEQ multiplex PCR; TCRdb stores just in-frame clones and leaves some out. The sample comprises around 92,000 clones, roughly 93% of which are singletons, and about 4% rests with the top ten. The sequencing used PBMCs, collected before any cancer treatment. Source of these receptors: a woman between 40 and 69 years old with stage II squamous cell lung carcinoma.

This chain connects TRBV9 to TRBJ1-6; D is perhaps TRBD1 (6 bases). Trimming stripped 2 bases from V and 0 bases from J, with 12 bases between. CDR1 is SGDLS, CDR2 YYNGEE, per germline. The CDR3 contains 17 residues. This chain's CDR3 is CASSVSTGSSYNSPLHF. The CDR3 nucleotides read TGTGCCAGCAGCGTGTCGACAGGAAGCTCCTATAATTCACCCCTCCACTTT.

This sequence joins TRBV28 and TRBJ1-4; 7 bases are a match to TRBD1. The CDR3 has 15 amino acids. The germline CDR1 and CDR2 sequences are MDHEN and SYDVKM. V shed 6 bases, J shed 3 bases, and the junction held 7 bases outside the gene matches. The CDR3 spells CASRPRDRPNEKLFF. For the CDR3, the DNA is TGTGCCAGCAGACCAAGGGACAGACCTAATGAAAAACTGTTTTTT.

The gene calls are TRBV5-6 and TRBJ2-7; TRBD1 agrees at 8 bases. V lost 4 bases, J lost 0 bases, and 9 bases stayed unmatched. Germline CDR1 SGHDT, CDR2 YYEEEE. CDR3 size: 16 residues. The CDR3 bases are TGTGCCAGCAGCCCGCCCGGGACAGGCTTCTCCTACGAGCAGTACTTC. It specifies CASSPPGTGFSYEQYF.

This sequence joins TRBV21-1 and TRBJ1-3; the table's D call, TRBD1, was not checked against the DNA. TRBV21-1 is a listed pseudogene. The CDR3 spans 16 residues. This CDR3 is CASTSGQGGSGNTIYF. For the CDR3, the DNA is TGTGCCAGCACTTCTGGGCAGGGTGGATCTGGAAACACCATATATTTT.

J is TRBJ2-7 and V is TRBV7-8; D gene ambiguous. V shed 5 bases and J shed 6 bases, with 17 bases lying between them. The CDR3 extends over 14 amino acids. From germline, CDR1 is SGHVS and CDR2 FQNEAQ. The CDR3 here is CASSVSPDVREQYF. The CDR3 nucleotides read TGTGCCAGCAGCGTCAGTCCAGACGTCCGCGAGCAGTACTTC.

This clone was observed once. The junction and the germline gene differ at one end; a read error may be behind it. The V and J genes are TRBV29-1 and TRBJ1-1, with D unresolved. This CDR3 has 12 residues. Germline assignment: CDR1 SQVTM and CDR2 ANQGSEA. This chain's CDR3 is CSAERGSTEAFF. The DNA of the CDR3 is TGCAGCGCTGAACGGGGAAGCACTGAAGCTTTCTTT.

This chain uses TRBV29-1 with TRBJ2-5, with D possibly TRBD1 on 5 matching bases. The CDR3 length is 13 residues. From germline, CDR1 is SQVTM and CDR2 ANQGSEA. With 1 base removed from V and 2 bases from J, the gap between germline ends came to 8 bases. This CDR3 is CSVEGQSQETQYF. DNA for the CDR3: TGCAGCGTTGAAGGACAGTCTCAAGAGACCCAGTACTTC.

This clone was recorded only once. This CDR3 reads CASSYSGGNSYNEQFF. CDR3 DNA sequence: TGTGCCAGCAGTTACTCCGGCGGGAACTCCTACAATGAGCAGTTCTTC. The chain is built from TRBV6-5 and TRBJ2-1, with D maybe TRBD2 (6 bases). Trimming removed 0 bases at V and 0 bases at J, with 9 bases between. Germline V gene data show CDR1 as MNHEY and CDR2 as SVGAGI. The CDR3 sequence is 16 residues long.